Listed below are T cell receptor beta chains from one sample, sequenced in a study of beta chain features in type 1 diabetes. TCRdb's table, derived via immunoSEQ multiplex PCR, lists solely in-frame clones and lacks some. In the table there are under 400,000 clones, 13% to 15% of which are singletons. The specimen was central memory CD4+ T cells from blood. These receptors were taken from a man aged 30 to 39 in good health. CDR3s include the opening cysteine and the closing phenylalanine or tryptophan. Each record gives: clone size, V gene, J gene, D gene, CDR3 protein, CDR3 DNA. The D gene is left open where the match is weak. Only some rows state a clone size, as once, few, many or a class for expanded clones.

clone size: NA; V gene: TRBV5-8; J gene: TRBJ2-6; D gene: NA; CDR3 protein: CASSPYSSILTF; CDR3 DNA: TGTGCCAGCAGCCCGTACAGTAGCATTCTGACTTTC
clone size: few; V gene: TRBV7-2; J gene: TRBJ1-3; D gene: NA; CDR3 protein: CASSFSGSSGNTIYF; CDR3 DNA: TGTGCCAGCAGCTTCTCCGGGAGCTCTGGAAACACCATATATTTT
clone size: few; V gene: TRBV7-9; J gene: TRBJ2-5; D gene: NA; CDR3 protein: CASSPVGETQYF; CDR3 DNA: TGTGCCAGCAGCCCTGTCGGAGAGACCCAGTACTTC
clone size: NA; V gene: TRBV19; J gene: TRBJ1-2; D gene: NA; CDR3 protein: CASSKAGNYGYTF; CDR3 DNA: TGTGCCAGTAGTAAGGCAGGCAACTATGGCTACACCTTC
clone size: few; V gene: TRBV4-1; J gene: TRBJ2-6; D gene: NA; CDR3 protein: CASSQASGANVLTF; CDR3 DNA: TGCGCCAGCAGCCAGGCCTCTGGGGCCAACGTCCTGACTTTC
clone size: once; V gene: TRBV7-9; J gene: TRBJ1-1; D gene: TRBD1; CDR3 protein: CASSLVGRGGTEAFF; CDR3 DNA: TGTGCCAGCAGCTTAGTCGGCAGGGGGGGCACTGAAGCTTTCTTT
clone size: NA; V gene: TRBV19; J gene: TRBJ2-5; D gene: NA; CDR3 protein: CASSSEWAEQETQYF; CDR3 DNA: TGTGCCAGTAGCTCCGAATGGGCGGAACAAGAGACCCAGTACTTC
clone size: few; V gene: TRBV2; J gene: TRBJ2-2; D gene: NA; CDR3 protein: CASTTSGELFF; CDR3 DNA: TGTGCCAGCACGACCTCGGGGGAGCTGTTTTTT
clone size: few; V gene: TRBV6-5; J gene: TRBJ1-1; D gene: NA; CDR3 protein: CASSYGGRYTEAFF; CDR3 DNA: TGTGCCAGCAGTTACGGGGGCCGCTACACTGAAGCTTTCTTT
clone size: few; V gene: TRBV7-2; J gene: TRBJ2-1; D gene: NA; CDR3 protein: CASSPPWLGSNEQFF; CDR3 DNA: TGTGCCAGCAGCCCCCCTTGGTTGGGCAGCAATGAGCAGTTCTTC
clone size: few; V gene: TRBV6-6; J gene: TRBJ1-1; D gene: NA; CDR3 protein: CASTPGTEAFF; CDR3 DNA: TGTGCCAGCACCCCGGGCACTGAAGCTTTCTTT
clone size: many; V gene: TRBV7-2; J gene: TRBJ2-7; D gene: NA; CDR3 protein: CASSFDSGSYRLAYEQYF; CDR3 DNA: TGTGCCAGCAGCTTTGATTCCGGATCCTACAGGCTTGCCTACGAGCAGTACTTC
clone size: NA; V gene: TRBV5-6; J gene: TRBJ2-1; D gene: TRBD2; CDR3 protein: CASSPGSGGVYNEQFF; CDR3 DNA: TGTGCCAGCAGCCCCGGGAGCGGGGGTGTTTACAATGAGCAGTTCTTC
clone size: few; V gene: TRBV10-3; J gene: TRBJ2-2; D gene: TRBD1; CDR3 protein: CAAKRGTGGPNTGELFF; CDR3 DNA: TGTGCCGCTAAAAGGGGGACAGGGGGCCCGAACACCGGGGAGCTGTTTTTT
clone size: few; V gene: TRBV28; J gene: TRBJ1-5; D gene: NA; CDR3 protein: CASSIGATGKPQHF; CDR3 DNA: TGTGCCAGCAGTATCGGCGCCACAGGGAAGCCCCAGCATTTT
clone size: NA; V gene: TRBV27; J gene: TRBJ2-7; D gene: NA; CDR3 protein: CASSLSKTELGYEQYF; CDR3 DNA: TGTGCCAGCAGTTTATCGAAGACGGAGCTGGGATACGAGCAGTACTTC
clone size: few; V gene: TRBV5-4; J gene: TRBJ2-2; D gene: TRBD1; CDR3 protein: CASSLGDRVTGELFF; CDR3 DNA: TGTGCCAGCAGCTTGGGGGACAGGGTCACCGGGGAGCTGTTTTTT
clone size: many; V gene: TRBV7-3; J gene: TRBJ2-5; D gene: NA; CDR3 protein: CASSLKGGQWETQYF; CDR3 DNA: TGTGCCAGCAGCCTCAAAGGAGGGCAATGGGAGACCCAGTACTTC
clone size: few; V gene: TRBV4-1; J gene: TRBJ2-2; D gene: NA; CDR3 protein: CASSRQPNTGELFF; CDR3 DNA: TGCGCCAGCAGCCGACAGCCGAACACCGGGGAGCTGTTTTTT
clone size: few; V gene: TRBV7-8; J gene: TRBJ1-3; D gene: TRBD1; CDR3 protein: CASSLAGTAVGNTIYF; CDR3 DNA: TGTGCCAGCAGCTTAGCCGGGACAGCGGTTGGAAACACCATATATTTT
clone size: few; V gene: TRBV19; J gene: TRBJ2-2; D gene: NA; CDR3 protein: CASSKWDTGELFF; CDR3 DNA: TGTGCCAGTAGTAAATGGGACACCGGGGAGCTGTTTTTT
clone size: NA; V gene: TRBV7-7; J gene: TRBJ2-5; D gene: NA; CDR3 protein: CASSLRQWETQYF; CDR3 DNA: TGTGCCAGCAGCTTACGGCAATGGGAGACCCAGTACTTC
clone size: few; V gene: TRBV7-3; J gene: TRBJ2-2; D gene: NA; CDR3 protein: CASSPIPAGELFF; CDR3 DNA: TGTGCCAGCAGCCCAATCCCGGCCGGGGAGCTGTTTTTT
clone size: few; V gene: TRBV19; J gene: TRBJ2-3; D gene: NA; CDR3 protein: CASSIAPFRTDTQYF; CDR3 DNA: TGTGCCAGTAGTATAGCTCCTTTCCGCACAGATACGCAGTATTTT
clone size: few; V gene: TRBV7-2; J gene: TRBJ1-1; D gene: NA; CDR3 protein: CASSATGPRSEAFF; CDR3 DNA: TGTGCCAGCAGCGCAACAGGTCCGAGGAGTGAAGCTTTCTTT
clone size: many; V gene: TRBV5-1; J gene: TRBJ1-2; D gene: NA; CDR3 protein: CASSLRGDNYGYTF; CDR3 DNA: TGCGCCAGCAGCTTGAGGGGAGACAACTATGGCTACACCTTC
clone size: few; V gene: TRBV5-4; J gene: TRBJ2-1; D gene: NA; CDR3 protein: CASSWEESSYNEQFF; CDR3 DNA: TGTGCCAGCAGCTGGGAGGAGAGCTCCTACAATGAGCAGTTCTTC
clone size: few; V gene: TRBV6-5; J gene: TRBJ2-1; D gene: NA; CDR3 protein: CASRPQRGQYNEQFF; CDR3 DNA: TGTGCCAGCAGGCCCCAGCGGGGACAGTACAATGAGCAGTTCTTC
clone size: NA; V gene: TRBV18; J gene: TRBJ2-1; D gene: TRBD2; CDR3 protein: CASSWTSANNEQFF; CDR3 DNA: TGTGCCAGCTCCTGGACTAGCGCCAACAATGAGCAGTTCTTC
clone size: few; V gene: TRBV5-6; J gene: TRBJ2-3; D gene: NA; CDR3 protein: CASSTAGIGTQYF; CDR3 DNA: TGTGCCAGCAGCACCGCGGGAATCGGTACGCAGTATTTT
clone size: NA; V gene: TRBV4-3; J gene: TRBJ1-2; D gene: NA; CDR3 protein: CASSPGVDYGYTF; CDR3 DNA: TGCGCCAGCAGCCCGGGGGTTGACTATGGCTACACCTTC
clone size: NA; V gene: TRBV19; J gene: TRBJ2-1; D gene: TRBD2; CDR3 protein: CAHTGSGMDNEQFF; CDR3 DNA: TGTGCCCACACAGGTAGCGGGATGGATAATGAGCAGTTCTTC
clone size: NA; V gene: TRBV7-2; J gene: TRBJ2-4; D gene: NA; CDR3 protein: CASSPSRNIQYF; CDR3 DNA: TGTGCCAGCAGTCCGAGCCGAAACATTCAGTACTTC
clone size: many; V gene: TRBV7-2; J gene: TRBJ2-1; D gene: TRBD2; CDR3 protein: CASSPRTSGGAEQFF; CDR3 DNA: TGTGCCAGCAGCCCTCGGACTAGCGGGGGCGCTGAGCAGTTCTTC
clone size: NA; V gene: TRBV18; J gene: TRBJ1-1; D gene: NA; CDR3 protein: CASSPDSKTEAFF; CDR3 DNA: TGTGCCAGCTCACCAGACAGTAAAACTGAAGCTTTCTTT
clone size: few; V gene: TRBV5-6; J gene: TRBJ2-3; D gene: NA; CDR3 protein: CASSLDQGAGDTQYF; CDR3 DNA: TGTGCCAGCAGCTTGGACCAGGGAGCGGGAGATACGCAGTATTTT
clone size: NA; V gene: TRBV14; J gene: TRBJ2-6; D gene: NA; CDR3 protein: CASSLVGANVLTF; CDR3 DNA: TGTGCCAGCAGCTTAGTTGGGGCCAACGTCCTGACTTTC
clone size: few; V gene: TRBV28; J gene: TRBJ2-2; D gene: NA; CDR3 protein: CASSPLGGANTGELFF; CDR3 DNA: TGTGCCAGCAGCCCTCTGGGGGGCGCGAACACCGGGGAGCTGTTTTTT
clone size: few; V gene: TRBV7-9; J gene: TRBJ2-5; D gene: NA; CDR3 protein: CASSRDRAGETQYF; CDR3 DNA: TGTGCCAGCAGCCGCGACAGGGCGGGGGAGACCCAGTACTTC
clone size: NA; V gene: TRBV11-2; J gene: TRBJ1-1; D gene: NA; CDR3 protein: CASSLDLGHAEAFF; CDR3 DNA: TGTGCCAGCAGCTTAGATTTGGGACACGCTGAAGCTTTCTTT
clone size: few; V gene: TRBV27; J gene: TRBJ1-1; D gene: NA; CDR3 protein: CASSLTTEQNTEAFF; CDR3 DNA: TGTGCCAGCAGTTTAACGACAGAGCAGAACACTGAAGCTTTCTTT
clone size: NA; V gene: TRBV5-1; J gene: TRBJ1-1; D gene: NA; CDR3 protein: CASRTGTFRLEAFF; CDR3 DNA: TGCGCCAGCAGAACCGGGACATTCAGACTTGAAGCTTTCTTT
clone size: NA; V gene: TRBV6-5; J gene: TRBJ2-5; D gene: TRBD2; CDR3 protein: CASSGLAGQETQYF; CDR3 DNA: TGTGCCAGCAGTGGACTAGCGGGACAAGAGACCCAGTACTTC
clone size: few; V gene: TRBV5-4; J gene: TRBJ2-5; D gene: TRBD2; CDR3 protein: CASSSGTSVGRVETQYF; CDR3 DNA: TGTGCCAGCAGCTCCGGGACTAGCGTTGGAAGGGTAGAGACCCAGTACTTC
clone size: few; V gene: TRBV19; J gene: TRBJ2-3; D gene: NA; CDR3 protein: CASSSGDRTDTQYF; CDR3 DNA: TGTGCCAGTAGTAGCGGGGACCGCACAGATACGCAGTATTTT
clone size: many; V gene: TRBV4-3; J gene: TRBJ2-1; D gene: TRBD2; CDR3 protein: CASSQEGRLAGYNEQFF; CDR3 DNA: TGCGCCAGCAGCCAAGAAGGGCGACTAGCGGGATACAATGAGCAGTTCTTC
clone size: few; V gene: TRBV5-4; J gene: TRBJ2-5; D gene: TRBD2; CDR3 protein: CASSRRTSGDQETQYF; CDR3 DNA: TGTGCCAGCAGCCGAAGGACTAGCGGGGACCAAGAGACCCAGTACTTC
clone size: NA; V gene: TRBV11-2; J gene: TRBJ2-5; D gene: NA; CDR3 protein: CASSFNSGQETQYF; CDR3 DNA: TGTGCCAGCAGCTTCAATAGCGGCCAAGAGACCCAGTACTTC
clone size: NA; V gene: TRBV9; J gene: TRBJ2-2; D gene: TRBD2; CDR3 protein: CASSGTSGRAYTGELFF; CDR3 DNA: TGTGCCAGCAGCGGGACTAGCGGGAGGGCGTACACCGGGGAGCTGTTTTTT
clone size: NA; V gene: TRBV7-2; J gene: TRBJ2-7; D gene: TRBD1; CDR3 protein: CASSSRDRGLEQYF; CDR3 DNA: TGTGCCAGCAGCTCCCGGGACAGGGGGCTCGAGCAGTACTTC
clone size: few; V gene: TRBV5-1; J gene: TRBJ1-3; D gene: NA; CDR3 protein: CASSYDRASGNTIYF; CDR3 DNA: TGCGCCAGCAGCTACGACAGAGCCTCTGGAAACACCATATATTTT
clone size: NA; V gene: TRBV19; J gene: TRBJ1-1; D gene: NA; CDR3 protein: CASSKAAKQTAEAFF; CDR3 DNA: TGTGCCAGTAGTAAGGCGGCAAAACAAACGGCTGAAGCTTTCTTT
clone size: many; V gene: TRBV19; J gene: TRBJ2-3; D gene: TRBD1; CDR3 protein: CASSITRDRGADTQYF; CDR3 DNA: TGTGCCAGTAGTATCACGCGGGACAGGGGAGCAGATACGCAGTATTTT
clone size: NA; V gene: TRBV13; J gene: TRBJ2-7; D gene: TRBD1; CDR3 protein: CASSPAGGPYEQYF; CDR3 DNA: TGCGCCAGCAGCCCCGCAGGGGGTCCCTACGAGCAGTACTTC
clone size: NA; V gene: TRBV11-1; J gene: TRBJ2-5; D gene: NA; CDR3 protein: CASSWHEETQYF; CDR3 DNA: TGTGCCAGCAGCTGGCACGAGGAGACCCAGTACTTC
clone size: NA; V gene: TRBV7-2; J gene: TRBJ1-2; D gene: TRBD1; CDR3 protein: CASRATGWNYGYTF; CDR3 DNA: TGTGCCAGCAGAGCGACAGGGTGGAACTATGGCTACACCTTC
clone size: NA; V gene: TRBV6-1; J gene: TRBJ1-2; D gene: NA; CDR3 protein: CASSRTYGYTF; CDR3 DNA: TGTGCCAGCAGTCGTACCTATGGCTACACCTTC
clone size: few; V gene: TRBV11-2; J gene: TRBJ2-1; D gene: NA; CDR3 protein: CASSLGNNEQFF; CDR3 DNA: TGTGCCAGCAGCTTGGGGAACAATGAGCAGTTCTTC